The 19 T cell receptor beta chains reported below all come from one sample, sequenced in a study of blood T cells in healthy people across ages. Sample-barcoded 5' priming and a J-beta primer mix drove a second PCR of roughly 6 to 12 cycles. TCRdb called the 5' RACE reads again in MiXCR, with one record for every CDR3 protein. Of around 1,900,000 distinct CDR3 sequences in the sample, roughly two fifths are singletons; the top ten hold 20% to 25%. The material sequenced was blood. These receptors originate from a human donor in good health.

The chain's CDR3 is CASSQQLAETQYF. CDR3 nucleotide sequence: TGTGCCAGCAGCCAACAATTGGCTGAGACCCAGTACTTC. The V and J genes are TRBV14 and TRBJ2-5; D ambiguous. The CDR3 spans 13 residues. V lost 2 bases to trimming and J lost 5 bases, with 9 bases between them. Germline V gene sequence: CDR1 SGHDN, CDR2 FVKESK. The variable domain in full, with the rest retrieved from reference TRBV14 and TRBJ2-5, is EAGVTQFPSHSVIEKGQTVTLRCDPISGHDNLYWYRRVMGKEIKFLLHFVKESKQDESGMPNNRFLAERTGGTYSTLKVQPAELEDSGVYFCASSQQLAETQYFGPGTRLLVL.

This clonotype was seen only a few times. Here the CDR3 reads CASSPYEPQATGDTQYF. The CDR3 DNA reads TGTGCCAGCAGTCCCTACGAGCCCCAGGCCACGGGGGATACGCAGTATTTT. This chain uses TRBV6-6 with TRBJ2-3; possible D gene TRBD2, 5 bases. V was trimmed by 5 bases and J by 6 bases, leaving 24 bases between them. The length of the CDR3 is 17 residues. Germline CDR1 is MNHNY and CDR2 is SVGAGI (reference sequence).

The chain links TRBV12-3 or TRBV12-4 to TRBJ2-4, with 8 bases aligning to TRBD1. The J call is doubtful: the DNA matches TRBJ2-7 better. The CDR3 loop spans 14 amino acids. CDR3 amino acids: CASSSVNTGGEQYF. The CDR3 nucleotides read TGTGCCAGCAGTTCGGTCAATACAGGGGGCGAGCAGTACTTC.

The chain carries TRBV6-6 and TRBJ1-2, with D perhaps matching TRBD1 (5 bases). CDR3 size: 14 residues. Germline CDR1 is MNHNY and CDR2 is SVGAGI (reference sequence). V lost 2 bases and J 8 bases, leaving 15 bases between the germline ends. This CDR3 reads CASSYDSPGFGYTF. The CDR3 nucleotides are TGTGCCAGCAGTTACGACAGTCCGGGATTCGGCTACACCTTC.

The V gene is TRBV20-1, the J gene TRBJ1-1; 9 bases match TRBD1. Germline CDR1 is DFQATT and CDR2 is SNEGSKA (reference sequence). The CDR3 contains 16 residues. Trimming took 6 bases from V and 0 from J; bases not matched to a gene: 11. DNA for the CDR3: TGCAGTGCCACCGGACAGGGGAAGGTCGTGAACACTGAAGCTTTCTTT. Its protein product is CSATGQGKVVNTEAFF.

CDR3 loop: CSAPQGTDTQYF. CDR3 DNA sequence: TGCAGTGCTCCCCAAGGCACAGATACGCAGTATTTT. The chain employs TRBV20-1 and TRBJ2-3, with no clear D. The V gene lost 5 bases and the J gene lost 1 base, with 7 bases spanning the gap. CDR3 size: 12 residues. Germline CDR1 reads DFQATT; CDR2 reads SNEGSKA (reference sequence).

V usage is TRBV7-2 and J usage is TRBJ2-7, with a tentative D call TRBD1 (6 bases). CDR1 and CDR2 from the germline V gene are SGHTA and FQGNSA. V was shortened by 1 base and J by 5 bases, with 18 bases between the two germline ends. There are 16 residues in the CDR3. CDR3: CASSLVAWARGNEQYF. The CDR3 region has the DNA TGTGCCAGCAGCTTAGTTGCGTGGGCGAGGGGGAACGAGCAGTACTTC.

The CDR3 protein is CASSRDGGGEETQYF. CDR3 bases: TGTGCCAGCAGCCGCGACGGGGGGGGAGAAGAGACCCAGTACTTC. The V gene is TRBV4-2, the J gene TRBJ2-5; TRBD2 agrees at 8 bases. V was pared by 4 bases and J by 3 bases, with 7 bases of the junction left unmatched. The CDR3 spans 15 residues. Germline V gene sequence: CDR1 LGHNA, CDR2 YNFKEQ.

Only a few counts were recorded for this clonotype. The chain has TRBV30 and TRBJ2-7; tentatively, D is TRBD2 (6 bases). V was pared by 4 bases and J by 0 bases, with 13 bases between. CDR1 and CDR2 (germline): GTSNPN, SVGIG (reference sequence). This CDR3 spans 14 amino acids. Here the CDR3 DNA reads TGTGCCTGGAAGTGGGGAGGTTACTCCTACGAGCAGTACTTC. Translating it yields CAWKWGGYSYEQYF.

The V and J genes are TRBV7-9 and TRBJ2-1, with a weak D call TRBD2 (5 bases). The CDR3 is 12 residues long. The V end was cut by 5 bases, the J end by 9 bases, with 11 bases between. The germline V gene encodes CDR1 SEHNR and CDR2 FQNEAQ (reference sequence). The CDR3 DNA reads as TGTGCCAGCAGCCATGACCGGGGTGAGCAGTTCTTC. Translated, it gives CASSHDRGEQFF.

The table lists this clonotype with a few counts. This may be a read error, as it is one base from a much larger clone. The CDR3 region has the DNA TGTGCCAGCACCTGGTCTGAGGGTGATACGCAGTATTTT. Translation: CASTWSEGDTQYF. This sequence joins TRBV7-2 and TRBJ2-3, with a tentative D call TRBD2 (5 bases). This CDR3 comprises 13 residues. CDR1 is SGHTA and CDR2 is FQGNSA in the germline V gene. V was pared by 7 bases and J by 6 bases, with 14 bases between.

This chain joins TRBV29-1 and TRBJ1-1; D remains unclear. The length of the CDR3 is 14 residues. Germline lookup yields CDR1 SQVTM and CDR2 ANQGSEA. V shed 4 bases and J shed 1 base, with 13 bases lying between them. In nucleotides, the CDR3 is TGCAGCGTTGGAAGGAGGGATACGAACACTGAAGCTTTCTTT. This sequence encodes CSVGRRDTNTEAFF.

This clonotype was picked up many times. The chain recombines TRBV20-1 with TRBJ2-1; 7 bases match TRBD2. The length of the CDR3 is 15 residues. J was trimmed by 4 bases and V by 1 base; bases with no gene match: 7. Germline loops: CDR1 DFQATT, CDR2 SNEGSKA (reference sequence). The CDR3 nucleotides are TGCAGTGCTAGAGGCGGGAGTGGGATATACAATGAGCAGTTCTTC. It yields the protein CSARGGSGIYNEQFF.

The J gene is TRBJ1-1, the V gene TRBV10-3, with 7 bases aligning to TRBD1. The germline gives CDR1 ENHRY, CDR2 SYGVKD. V was pared by 4 bases and J by 0 bases, with 5 bases of the junction left unmatched. The CDR3 consists of 15 residues. CDR3 sequence: CAISGSTGLNTEAFF. For the CDR3, the DNA is TGTGCCATCAGTGGGTCGACAGGGCTGAACACTGAAGCTTTCTTT.

This clonotype was picked up a small number of times. The chain is built from TRBV12-3 or TRBV12-4 and TRBJ1-5; D remains ambiguous. V lost 0 bases and J 10 bases, leaving 13 bases between the germline ends. The CDR3 is made up of 14 amino acids. The CDR3 sequence: CASSLALTGDPQHF. DNA for the CDR3: TGTGCCAGCAGTTTAGCCCTGACGGGAGATCCCCAGCATTTT.

V gene TRBV7-3 combines with J gene TRBJ1-2; a possible D gene is TRBD1 (5 bases). CDR3 size: 19 residues. Trimming removed 1 base at V and 7 bases at J, with 28 bases between. In germline, CDR1 is SGHTA, CDR2 FQGTGA. CDR3 in DNA: TGTGCCAGCAGCTTAATCGGTGGGGTTTCTGACTTTTCAAGGGGTGGCTACACCTTC. Amino acid sequence: CASSLIGGVSDFSRGGYTF.

There are a few counts of this clonotype. V is TRBV29-1 and J is TRBJ2-3; the D gene is possibly TRBD1 (6 bases). Germline CDR1 is SQVTM and CDR2 is ANQGSEA. Trimming removed 3 bases at V and 2 bases at J, with 18 bases between. This CDR3 has 16 residues. The CDR3 DNA reads as TGCAGCGTTGAGTCGGGCAGGGGTCGTTACACAGATACGCAGTATTTT. Its translation is CSVESGRGRYTDTQYF.

The chain carries TRBV28 and TRBJ2-7; D perhaps matches TRBD1 (7 bases). The CDR3 spans 13 residues. The germline V gene has CDR1 MDHEN and CDR2 SYDVKM. Trimming pared 6 bases from V and 3 bases from J, leaving 12 bases between. CDR3 protein: CASRRQGGYEQYF. DNA of the CDR3: TGTGCCAGCAGAAGACAGGGAGGCTACGAGCAGTACTTC.

This clonotype was seen a few times. The rearrangement links TRBV20-1 to TRBJ2-7; TRBD1 might be the D (6 bases). CDR1 is DFQATT, CDR2 SNEGSKA, per germline (reference sequence). CDR3 length: 12 residues. The germline V and J ends were trimmed by 5 bases and 3 bases, with 11 bases remaining between them. CDR3 loop: CSAGDNLYEQYF. In nucleotides, the CDR3 is TGCAGTGCTGGGGACAACCTCTACGAGCAGTACTTC.